This is a list of T cell receptor beta chains from one sample in a study of T-cell memory formation after mild COVID-19. TCRdb called the 5' RACE reads again in MiXCR, with one record for every CDR3 protein. Found here are a few hundred thousand distinct CDR3 sequences, 15% to 20% of them singletons; the top ten hold roughly 21%. Sequences were obtained from PBMCs or a T cell subset sorted from them (not recorded which). Every receptor here comes from a man aged 18 to 35 who had mild COVID-19 (a few samples of this study predate the infection). Cell type and time point are not known. Each CDR3 is given without its conserved first and last residue. Fields, in order: V gene, CDR3 protein.

>TRBV20-1
SAYPGGETQY
>TRBV5-1
ASSLVPGSMGEKLF
>TRBV7-2
ASSWASGVADTQY
>TRBV6-6
ASSYSWLDTQY
>TRBV6-1
ASSQTLDTAGSDGYT
>TRBV28
ASRSQGRKASEQY
>TRBV29-1
SVDYGSTEAF
>TRBV5-5
ASSFEGVGEKLF
>TRBV11-2
ASSRDQHNEQF
>TRBV4-2
ASSPGDLGTVDPQH
>TRBV28
ASSYTGRETQY
>TRBV5-6
ASSLVAGGNEQF
>TRBV15
ATSRDRGEKLF
>TRBV25-1
ASREVSSGYT
>TRBV3-1
ASSQGDSLHYGYT
>TRBV7-8
ASSLVRRGHLPYEQY
>TRBV5-6
ASSLGTPGTGRRAQY
>TRBV9
ASSVGGVGELF
>TRBV12-3/TRBV12-4
ASSLDGGRYGYT
>TRBV2
ASLAGDTYEQY
>TRBV25-1
ASSVSGGREF
>TRBV5-5
ASSLAGTQRGYT
>TRBV7-9
ASSLHGEGEKLF
>TRBV6-2/TRBV6-3
ASARGNSNQPQH
>TRBV30
AWSVRKDQPQH
>TRBV7-9
ASSGGEEETQY
>TRBV20-1
SARVIWRMNEQF
>TRBV18
ASSERGGYSPLH
>TRBV6-1
ASSPGQIQPQH
>TRBV5-1
ASSLGPLGAQETQY
>TRBV20-1
SAPLAGDEQY
>TRBV6-4
ASSDSTGAGANVLT
>TRBV6-6
ASSYVEWEQF
>TRBV20-1
SAPRPGQGAEQY
>TRBV6-2/TRBV6-3
ASSYRSDRVLTGELF
>TRBV28
ASSLKDRGYNEQF
>TRBV6-6
ASSMGGGELF
>TRBV3-1
ASSQDRDRVYNEQF
>TRBV19
ASSMGSSYNSPLH
>TRBV5-1
ASSFLAGTQETQY
>TRBV12-3/TRBV12-4
ASSLQGHEQF
>TRBV7-3
ASSLTDGGADTQY
>TRBV24-1
ATSDSGTGSSNSNQPQH